This T cell receptor beta chain comes out of a study of T-cell memory formation after mild COVID-19. Study findings and constraints: The authors did not confirm SARS-CoV-2 specificity of second-wave clones peaking day 37.

This clonotype was detected once. Its antigen remains unidentified. The V end lost 4 bases, the J end lost 2 bases, and 12 bases lay between the germline ends. CDR1 SGHDN and CDR2 FVKESK come from the germline V gene. This CDR3 is 15 amino acids long. TCRdb processed the 5' RACE reads anew with MiXCR; each CDR3 protein has one entry. The table includes 350,000 to 450,000 distinct CDR3 sequences, around 30% detected once. The clonotype comes from an adult woman who had mild COVID-19 (a few samples of this study predate the infection). Cell type and time point are not known. The sequenced sample consisted of PBMCs or a T cell subset sorted from them (not recorded which). This chain joins TRBV14 and TRBJ2-1; no reliable D call. The CDR3 region is CASSPRARPYNEQFF. The CDR3 coding sequence is TGTGCCAGCAGCCCCCGGGCTCGTCCCTACAATGAGCAGTTCTTC.